The next 21 T cell receptor beta chains were all read from a single sample in a study of shared clonotypes between healthy human individuals. Using immunoSEQ multiplex PCR, the repertoire was profiled, and TCRdb retains in-frame clones only, with some absent. This table has about 1 million clones, approximately 80% appearing once. The material sequenced was memory CD4+ T cells from PBMCs. Subset of the sample: CD45RA-negative fraction. These receptors all come from a man between 18 and 35 years old in good health. Some clones in this sample may be carry-over from other donors' samples.

J is TRBJ2-2 and V is TRBV5-1, with TRBD1 matching 7 bases. Germline V lookup: CDR1 SGHRS, CDR2 YFSETQ. This CDR3 region has 17 residues. V dropped 4 bases and J dropped 5; count of bases not matched to a gene: 14. The CDR3 DNA reads TGCGCCAGCAGCCCTGGTCCAGGGGGTGTTGAAACCGGGGAGCTGTTTTTT. Translated: CASSPGPGGVETGELFF.

This chain connects TRBV2 to TRBJ1-2, with a weak D call TRBD1 (5 bases). Trimming shortened V by 4 bases and J by 5 bases, and 14 bases separated the two germline ends. Per germline, CDR1 SNHLY and CDR2 FYNNEI. The CDR3 consists of 14 residues. As DNA, the CDR3 is TGTGCCAGCAGTGTATCGGGGACGGAATATGGCTACACCTTC. Amino acid sequence: CASSVSGTEYGYTF.

This chain links TRBV25-1 with TRBJ2-1, with D possibly matching TRBD2 (7 bases). CDR1 and CDR2 from the germline V gene are MGHDK and SYGVNS. This CDR3 has 13 residues. Trimming pared 10 bases from V and 7 bases from J, leaving 17 bases between. The CDR3 here is CATRGGARNEQFF. In DNA form, the CDR3 reads TGTGCCACCCGAGGGGGGGCGCGTAATGAGCAGTTCTTC.

The CDR3 sequence is CASSSEGGTGELFF. CDR3 DNA sequence: TGCGCCAGCAGCTCCGAGGGGGGCACCGGGGAGCTGTTTTTT. The chain joins TRBV5-1 to TRBJ2-2; D may match TRBD1 or TRBD2 (6 bases each). The germline gives CDR1 SGHRS, CDR2 YFSETQ. Trimming removed 3 bases at V and 4 bases at J, with 10 bases between. This CDR3 contains 14 residues. Supplemented by reference TRBV5-1 and TRBJ2-2, the full variable domain reads KAGVTQTPRYLIKTRGQQVTLSCSPISGHRSVSWYQQTPGQGLQFLFEYFSETQRNKGNFPGRFSGRQFSNSRSEMNVSTLELGDSALYLCASSSEGGTGELFFGEGSRLTVL.

The chain recombines TRBV27 with TRBJ2-2; TRBD1 might be the D (5 bases). CDR3 length: 15 residues. The V gene's germline CDR1 is MNHEY and CDR2 SMNVEV (reference sequence). V was trimmed by 5 bases and J by 4 bases, leaving 14 bases between them. CDR3 in amino acids: CASSPVNRGTGELFF. The DNA for the CDR3 is TGTGCCAGCAGTCCCGTAAATAGGGGCACCGGGGAGCTGTTTTTT.

This rearrangement joins TRBV20-1 to TRBJ2-5; no firm D call. Germline V CDR1 and CDR2: DFQATT, SNEGSKA (reference sequence). This CDR3 contains 10 residues. V lost 5 bases and J 2 bases, leaving 3 bases between the germline ends. CDR3 nucleotide sequence: TGCAGTGCTCAGCAAGAGACCCAGTACTTC. It encodes CSAQQETQYF.

The chain carries TRBV5-4 and TRBJ1-1; D possibly corresponds to TRBD1 (5 bases). Germline loops: CDR1 SGHNT, CDR2 YYREEE (reference sequence). V dropped 5 bases and J dropped 1 base, with 12 bases sitting between them. CDR3 length: 14 residues. The CDR3 protein is CASSTGGKNTEAFF. As DNA, the CDR3 is TGTGCCAGCAGTACCGGGGGAAAGAACACTGAAGCTTTCTTT.

The chain employs TRBV30 and TRBJ2-6; 10 nucleotides agree with TRBD1. Trimming cost V 2 bases and J 0 bases; bases outside gene matches: 4. This CDR3 contains 17 residues. CDR1 is GTSNPN, CDR2 SVGIG, per germline (reference sequence). DNA for the CDR3: TGTGCCTGGAGTCATTGGACAGGGGGCTCTGGGGCCAACGTCCTGACTTTC. It translates to CAWSHWTGGSGANVLTF.

The J gene is TRBJ1-4, the V gene TRBV7-9; TRBD1 is a possible D gene (6 bases). Trimming took 3 bases from V and 4 from J, leaving 21 bases between them. Germline lookup yields CDR1 SEHNR and CDR2 FQNEAQ (reference sequence). This CDR3 spans 18 amino acids. The CDR3 sequence: CASSFLPDRGDDNEKLFF. The CDR3 DNA follows: TGTGCCAGCAGCTTTCTCCCGGATAGGGGGGATGATAATGAAAAACTGTTTTTT.

The gene calls are TRBV5-1 and TRBJ2-5; 8 nucleotides agree with TRBD1. Trimming took 4 bases from V and 0 from J; bases not matched to a gene: 5. The CDR3 is 15 residues long. Looked up from germline, CDR1 is SGHRS and CDR2 is YFSETQ. The CDR3, as DNA: TGCGCCAGCAGCCCACTGACAGGGGACCAAGAGACCCAGTACTTC. Its protein product is CASSPLTGDQETQYF.

The chain links TRBV4-3 to TRBJ2-6, with TRBD1 as a possible D gene (6 bases). V was shortened by 4 bases and J by 2 bases, with 15 bases between the two germline ends. The CDR3 consists of 17 residues. Germline CDR1 LGHNA, CDR2 YSLEER. In DNA form, the CDR3 reads TGCGCCAGCAGCCGAACAGGGAGACGCGCTGGGGCCAACGTCCTGACTTTC. Amino acids: CASSRTGRRAGANVLTF.

The rearrangement uses TRBV7-3 and TRBJ2-3; 10 nucleotides line up with TRBD2. The trim removed 3 bases at V and 0 bases at J, leaving 6 bases unmatched. CDR1 and CDR2 (germline): SGHTA, FQGTGA. This CDR3 is built from 17 residues. The CDR3 region has the DNA TGTGCCAGCAGCTTGGGCGCGACTAGCGGGAGCACAGATACGCAGTATTTT. It translates to CASSLGATSGSTDTQYF. The full variable domain, in which reference TRBV7-3 and TRBJ2-3 provide the parts outside the CDR3, is GAGVSQTPSNKVTEKGKYVELRCDPISGHTALYWYRQSLGQGPEFLIYFQGTGAADDSGLPNDRFFAVRPEGSVSTLKIQRTERGDSAVYLCASSLGATSGSTDTQYFGPGTRLTVL.

The chain carries TRBV7-9 and TRBJ1-5; D unresolved. The ends were cut back, 8 bases at V and 5 bases at J, with 10 bases in the middle. Per germline, CDR1 SEHNR and CDR2 FQNEAQ (reference sequence). This CDR3 region has 12 residues. CDR3 loop: CASASGDQPQHF. CDR3 coding DNA: TGTGCCAGCGCCTCAGGTGATCAGCCCCAGCATTTT.

V gene TRBV4-1 combines with J gene TRBJ1-1, with TRBD1 matching over 8 bases. Germline lookup yields CDR1 MGHRA and CDR2 YSYEKL. Losses at the gene ends were 4 bases for V and 0 bases for J; bases not matched to a gene: 4. The CDR3 loop spans 15 amino acids. CDR3 residues: CASSRQGAMNTEAFF. The CDR3 nucleotides read TGCGCCAGCAGCCGGCAGGGGGCAATGAACACTGAAGCTTTCTTT.

The V and J genes are TRBV5-1 and TRBJ2-3; D may be TRBD1 (5 bases). There are 13 residues in the CDR3. Germline values: CDR1 SGHRS, CDR2 YFSETQ. The V gene lost 5 bases and the J gene lost 2 bases, with 9 bases spanning the gap. The CDR3 DNA reads as TGCGCCAGCAGTCTACAGGCCACAGATACGCAGTATTTT. Protein sequence: CASSLQATDTQYF.

Regarding this clone: Other DNA sequences in this specimen translate into the identical CDR3. The chain employs TRBV12-5 and TRBJ1-3, with TRBD1 matching over 8 bases. With 3 bases clipped from V and 0 bases from J, the junction kept 4 bases outside the gene matches. The V gene's germline CDR1 is LGHNT and CDR2 FRNRAP. The CDR3 is 16 residues long. DNA for the CDR3: TGTGCTAGTGGTTTAGGACAGGGTACCTCTGGAAACACCATATATTTT. Translating gives CASGLGQGTSGNTIYF.

This clone has just one count. The chain joins TRBV5-1 to TRBJ2-3; D possibly matches TRBD1 or TRBD2 (6 bases each). This CDR3 comprises 15 residues. Germline CDR1 reads SGHRS; CDR2 reads YFSETQ. Trimming stripped 0 bases from V and 6 bases from J, with 14 bases between. The CDR3 nucleotides read TGCGCCAGCAGCTTGGATGGGGGGCCAGTGGATACGCAGTATTTT. This codes for CASSLDGGPVDTQYF.

In this sample, this clone turned up a few times. V and J are TRBV2 and TRBJ2-3; possibly TRBD1 for D (5 bases). Trimming cost V 5 bases and J 7 bases, with 10 bases left between them. Germline V lookup: CDR1 SNHLY, CDR2 FYNNEI. There are 12 residues in the CDR3. The CDR3 nucleotides read TGTGCCAGCAGTCGGGTGGGGCATACGCAGTATTTT. Protein: CASSRVGHTQYF. The variable domain in full, with the rest retrieved from reference TRBV2 and TRBJ2-3, is EPEVTQTPSHQVTQMGQEVILRCVPISNHLYFYWYRQILGQKVEFLVSFYNNEISEKSEIFDDQFSVERPDGSNFTLKIRSTKLEDSAMYFCASSRVGHTQYFGPGTRLTVL.

This clone has a handful of counts. The gene calls are TRBV21-1 and TRBJ1-2; the table calls TRBD1, which could not be checked here. TRBV21-1 corresponds to a pseudogene. The CDR3 sequence is 12 residues long. The DNA of the CDR3 is TGTGCCAGCAGCAAAGACAGGGGTTGCTACACCTTC. This translates into CASSKDRGCYTF.

The chain combines TRBV7-2 with TRBJ2-2; TRBD1 is a possible D gene (6 bases). In germline, CDR1 is SGHTA, CDR2 FQGNSA. The CDR3 loop spans 15 amino acids. Trimming cost V 5 bases and J 2 bases, with 12 bases left between them. CDR3 sequence: CASSTQGHNTGELFF. The CDR3 DNA sequence: TGTGCCAGCAGCACACAGGGCCACAACACCGGGGAGCTGTTTTTT.

This sequence joins TRBV2 and TRBJ1-5, with TRBD1 matching 8 bases. The V gene's germline CDR1 is SNHLY and CDR2 FYNNEI. The V and J ends lost 5 bases and 3 bases, in that order; junction bases with no gene match: 3. The length of the CDR3 is 14 residues. The CDR3 bases are TGTGCCAGCAGTCCGGGACAGGACAATCAGCCCCAGCATTTT. Amino acid sequence: CASSPGQDNQPQHF.